This TCR beta chain was sequenced in a study of cytomegalovirus exposure and HLA in healthy donors. CDR1 and CDR2 from the germline V gene are KGHSY and FQNENV. The CDR3 extends over 14 amino acids. V was cut by 3 bases and J by 7 bases, with 13 bases left in between. The PCR contained 60 Vbeta and 13 Jbeta primers. Some clones are missing from TCRdb's copy, which holds only in-frame ones; the method was immunoSEQ multiplex PCR. The sample includes 160,000 or so clones, 70% to 85% seen only once; the top ten take under 7.5%. The chain links TRBV16 to TRBJ1-5, with D possibly matching TRBD1 (5 bases). The receptor comes from a man aged 45-65 years in good health and CMV-seropositive. The material sequenced was PBMCs. The CDR3 region is CASSQRQGWQPQHF. DNA of the CDR3: TGTGCCAGCAGCCAGAGGCAGGGTTGGCAGCCCCAGCATTTT.